The table lists the clone carrying this TCR beta chain with many counts. Its cognate antigen is unknown. RNA and DNA were co-extracted from about 20-30 mg of unsorted bulk tissue. The record originates from a study of tumor-infiltrating lymphocytes in primary liver carcinoma. Regarding the study as a whole: Relative to tumor region pairs, the tumor-adjacent and tumor-blood pairs showed overlap that was lower. Merely about 8-25% of top clones occurred in all five tumor regions.

Reverse transcription of around 0.45 ug total RNA with a constant-region primer produced TCR beta cDNA. Construction of TCR beta libraries relied on three successive nested multiplex PCR rounds employing slightly modified ARM-PCR. Via MiXCR, TCRdb re-called the multiplex PCR reads, giving one row per CDR3 protein. The sample lists 20,000 or so distinct CDR3 sequences; over 75% were seen once. The TCR was taken from a woman aged 25 to 39 with primary liver carcinoma and hepatitis B virus infection. Sequenced: liver tumor tissue from sampling region 2. The subset: tumor region T2, inferior pole.

CDR3 residues: CASSVEAGGSYEQYF. The CDR3 region has the DNA TGTGCCAGCAGCGTAGAAGCGGGAGGATCCTACGAGCAGTACTTC. V usage is TRBV9 and J usage is TRBJ2-7; TRBD2 matches at 9 bases. V shed 0 bases and J 1 base; nucleotides not matched to a gene: 2. Germline CDR1 is SGDLS and CDR2 is YYNGEE. CDR3 length: 15 residues.